These 7 T cell receptor beta chains were sequenced from one sample in a study of long-term antiretroviral therapy in people with HIV. Samples were assayed with immunoSEQ v3.0 at survey level. Profiled with immunoSEQ multiplex PCR; TCRdb holds only in-frame clones, not every one. The table records 40,000 to 50,000 clones, about 95% of them present only once. Sequencing was performed on unsorted PBMCs, taken around 9.2 years after starting antiretroviral therapy. All receptors derive from a man aged 30-40 years with HIV.

The CDR3 reads CASSSALLHGETQYF. The CDR3, as DNA: TGTGCCAGCAGTTCAGCCCTACTCCACGGGGAGACCCAGTACTTC. V is TRBV5-4 and J is TRBJ2-5; unclear D gene. The CDR3 runs 15 residues. V dropped 5 bases and J dropped 5 bases, with 19 bases sitting between them. Germline loops: CDR1 SGHNT, CDR2 YYREEE (reference sequence).

The V gene is TRBV14, the J gene TRBJ2-3; TRBD1 might be the D (5 bases). The CDR3 totals 13 residues. The V and J ends lost 2 bases and 3 bases respectively, with 6 bases between them. Per germline, CDR1 SGHDN and CDR2 FVKESK. CDR3 nucleotides: TGTGCCAGCAGCCAACAGGGTACAGATACGCAGTATTTT. Encoded protein: CASSQQGTDTQYF.

The chain employs TRBV7-3 and TRBJ2-5, with 11 bases matching TRBD2. Germline-derived CDR1 and CDR2 are SGHTA and FQGTGA. V was pared by 5 bases and J by 4 bases, with 6 bases of the junction left unmatched. CDR3 length: 15 residues. CDR3 in amino acids: CASSPRLAGRETQYF. The CDR3 DNA follows: TGTGCCAGCAGCCCAAGACTAGCGGGGCGAGAGACCCAGTACTTC.

The rearrangement links TRBV14 to TRBJ2-5; D unresolved. Germline assignment: CDR1 SGHDN and CDR2 FVKESK. This CDR3 has 15 amino acids. V lost 3 bases to trimming and J lost 4 bases, with 15 bases between them. The CDR3: CASSQRGRRVETQYF. The CDR3 nucleotides read TGTGCCAGCAGCCAGCGAGGACGGCGAGTAGAGACCCAGTACTTC.

The genes are TRBV5-1 and TRBJ1-1; TRBD1 is a possible D gene (5 bases). The V and J ends lost 7 bases and 2 bases respectively, with 15 bases between them. The V gene's germline CDR1 is SGHRS and CDR2 YFSETQ. This CDR3 is built from 14 residues. The chain's CDR3 is CASRNYQGNTEAFF. For the CDR3, the DNA is TGCGCCAGCCGCAACTATCAGGGTAACACTGAAGCTTTCTTT.

The V call is TRBV19, the J call TRBJ2-5, with D hard to call. V lost 2 bases, J lost 2 bases, and 12 bases lay in between. Per germline, CDR1 LNHDA and CDR2 SQIVND (reference sequence). The CDR3 is made up of 15 amino acids. This CDR3 is CASSISPESQETQYF. The DNA of the CDR3 is TGTGCCAGTAGTATATCTCCAGAGTCTCAAGAGACCCAGTACTTC.

This chain uses TRBV4-1 with TRBJ1-1; the match to TRBD1 covers 7 bases. The CDR3 is 22 residues long. Germline CDR1 is MGHRA and CDR2 is YSYEKL. J lost 5 bases, V lost 3 bases, and 30 bases had no gene match. The CDR3 DNA reads as TGCGCCAGCAGCCATGTTGGACCAAGGGTCTCAGGGGGTTTTTTGCGGGGAACTGAAGCTTTCTTT. This translates into CASSHVGPRVSGGFLRGTEAFF.